Given below is one T cell receptor (beta chain) in context. This clone's antigen is unknown. One base away there is no much larger clone; base qualities are not given. The sample comes from a study of CD8+CD57+ T cells in acquired aplastic anemia (dated by TCRdb to about 2018). In terms of the full investigation: Extracted DNA from sorted CD4+ and CD8+ cells averaged approximately 3 ug, ranging from roughly 0.2 to 30 ug.

On the study overall, not on this receptor specifically: Around 28 CD8+ CDR3 sequences were found to be shared between patients and controls, but these sequences appeared to be highly expressed in patients and within the immunodominant clones of the patients. Between patients and healthy controls, no significant difference in CD8+ Simpson's diversity was found (P=0.060).

Genomic DNA was used as template for profiling of TCR beta VDJ combinations and CDR3 sequences. An Illumina HiSeq 2000 was the platform used for TCR repertoire sequencing. Per the authors' processing: TRBV/TRBJ rearrangement plots, CDR3 size and DJ length profiles, and Simpson's diversity index were used to assess repertoires. The most abundant DNA sequence in the deep sequencing data was defined as the immunodominant clone. CDR3 amino acid sequences were screened for sharing across subjects and compared with published repertoires and the VDJdb database. The public reads were run again by TCRdb, first through fastp at Q25 and then through MiXCR, and only productive beta chains were kept. Records with the same CDR3 protein are collapsed into one entry carrying the most frequent genes and DNA. None of the V and J calls come from the authors' own analysis; TCRdb made them. Counted in this sample were 150,000 to 200,000 distinct CDR3 sequences; around three fifths of them appeared once. The top ten clonotypes cover about 43% of the sample.

V is cut by 8 bases and J by 6 bases, and the space between the germline ends is 20 bases. For CDR1 and CDR2, the germline V gene lists SGHTA and FQGNSA. The CDR3 covers 14 residues, taking in both the cysteine and the phenylalanine. The CDR3 DNA has 42 bases and is translated from base 1. In this study, sorted CD4+ and CD8+ T cells from the blood of healthy subjects and of severe aplastic anemia patients had their TCR repertoires deep-sequenced. Ficoll-Paque density gradient centrifugation was used to isolate peripheral blood mononuclear cells. Before DNA was extracted, CD4+ and CD8+ T cells were sorted using either FACS or magnetic beads.

The sequence is built from TRBV7-2 and TRBJ2-7; there is no confident call for the D gene. The clonotype comes from a human donor with severe aplastic anemia or a healthy control (not recorded which). Sequences were obtained from sorted CD4+, CD8+, or CD8+CD57+ T cells (not recorded which) from PBMCs. The DNA reads TGTGCCAGCGGCCTCGAGGAAAAGGAAACCGAGCAGTACTTC. Its translation reads: CASGLEEKETEQYF.